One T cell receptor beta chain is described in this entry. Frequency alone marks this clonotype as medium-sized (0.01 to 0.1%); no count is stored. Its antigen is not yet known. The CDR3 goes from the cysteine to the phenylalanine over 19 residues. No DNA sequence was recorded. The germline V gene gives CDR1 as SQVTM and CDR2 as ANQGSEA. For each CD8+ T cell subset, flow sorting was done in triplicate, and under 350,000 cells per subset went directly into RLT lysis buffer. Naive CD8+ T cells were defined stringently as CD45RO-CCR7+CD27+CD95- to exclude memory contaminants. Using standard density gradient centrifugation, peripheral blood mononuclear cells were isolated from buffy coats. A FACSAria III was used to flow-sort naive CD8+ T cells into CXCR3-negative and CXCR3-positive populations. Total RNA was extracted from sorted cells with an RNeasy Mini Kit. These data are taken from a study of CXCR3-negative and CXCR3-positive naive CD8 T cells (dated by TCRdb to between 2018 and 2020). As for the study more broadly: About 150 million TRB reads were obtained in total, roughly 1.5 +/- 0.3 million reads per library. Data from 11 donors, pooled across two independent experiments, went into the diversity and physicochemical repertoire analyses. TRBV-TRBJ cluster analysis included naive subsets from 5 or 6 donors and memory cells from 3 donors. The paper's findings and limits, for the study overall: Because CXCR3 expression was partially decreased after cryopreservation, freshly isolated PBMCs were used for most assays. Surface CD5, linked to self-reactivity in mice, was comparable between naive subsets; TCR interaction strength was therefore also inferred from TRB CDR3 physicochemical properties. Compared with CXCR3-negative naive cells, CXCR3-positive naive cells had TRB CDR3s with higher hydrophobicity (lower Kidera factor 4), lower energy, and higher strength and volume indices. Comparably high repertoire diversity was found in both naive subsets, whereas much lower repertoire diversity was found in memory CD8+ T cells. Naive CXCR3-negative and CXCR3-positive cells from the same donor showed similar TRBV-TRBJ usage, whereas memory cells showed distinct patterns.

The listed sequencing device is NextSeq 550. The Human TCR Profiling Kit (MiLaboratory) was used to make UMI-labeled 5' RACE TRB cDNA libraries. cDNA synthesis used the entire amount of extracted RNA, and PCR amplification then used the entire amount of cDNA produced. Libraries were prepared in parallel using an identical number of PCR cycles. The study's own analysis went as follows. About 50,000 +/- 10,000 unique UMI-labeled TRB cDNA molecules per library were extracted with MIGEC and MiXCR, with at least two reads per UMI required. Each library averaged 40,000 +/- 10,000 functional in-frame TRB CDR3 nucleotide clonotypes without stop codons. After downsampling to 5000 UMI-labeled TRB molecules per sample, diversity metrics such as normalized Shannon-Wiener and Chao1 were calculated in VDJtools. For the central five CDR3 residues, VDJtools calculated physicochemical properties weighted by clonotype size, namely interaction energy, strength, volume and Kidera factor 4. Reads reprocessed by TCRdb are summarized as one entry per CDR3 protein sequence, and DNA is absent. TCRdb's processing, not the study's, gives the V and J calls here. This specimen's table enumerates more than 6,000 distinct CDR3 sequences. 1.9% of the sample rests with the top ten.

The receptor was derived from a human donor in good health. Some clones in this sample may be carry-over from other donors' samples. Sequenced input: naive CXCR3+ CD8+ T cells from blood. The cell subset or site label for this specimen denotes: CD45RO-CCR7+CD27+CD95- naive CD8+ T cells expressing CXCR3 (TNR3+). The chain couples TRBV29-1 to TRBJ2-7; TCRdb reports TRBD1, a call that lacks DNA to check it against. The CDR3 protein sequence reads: CSVAPHRDRATRSSYEQYF.